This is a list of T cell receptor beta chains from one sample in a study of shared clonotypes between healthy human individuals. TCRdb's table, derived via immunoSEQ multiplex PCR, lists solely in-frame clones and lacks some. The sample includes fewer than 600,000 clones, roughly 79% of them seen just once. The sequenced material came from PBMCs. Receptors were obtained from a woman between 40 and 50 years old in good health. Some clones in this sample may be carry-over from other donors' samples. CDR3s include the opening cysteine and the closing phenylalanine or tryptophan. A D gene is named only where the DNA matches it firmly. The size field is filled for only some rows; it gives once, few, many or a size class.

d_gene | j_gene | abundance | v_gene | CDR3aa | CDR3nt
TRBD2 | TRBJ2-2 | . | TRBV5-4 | CATRGLAGGTGELFF | TGTGCCACCCGGGGACTAGCGGGTGGCACCGGGGAGCTGTTTTTT
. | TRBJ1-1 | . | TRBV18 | CASSPRAGTEAFF | TGTGCCAGCTCCCCCAGGGCGGGGACTGAAGCTTTCTTT
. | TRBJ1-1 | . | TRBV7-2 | CASSFFTESGAFF | TGTGCCAGCAGCTTCTTTACCGAATCGGGAGCTTTCTTT
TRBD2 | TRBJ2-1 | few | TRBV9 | CASSGETSVNEQFF | TGTGCCAGCAGCGGGGAGACTAGCGTGAATGAGCAGTTCTTC
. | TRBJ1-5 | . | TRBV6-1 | CASSSRFNQPQHF | TGTGCCAGCAGTTCGCGGTTCAATCAGCCCCAGCATTTT
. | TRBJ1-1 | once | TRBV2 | CASSEGGSGFTEAFF | TGTGCCAGCAGTGAAGGAGGTAGCGGATTCACTGAAGCTTTCTTT
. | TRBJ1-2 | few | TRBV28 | CASSSTRAPRDYGYTF | TGTGCCAGCAGTTCCACTCGGGCTCCCAGGGACTATGGCTACACCTTC
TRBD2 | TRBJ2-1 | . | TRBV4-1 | CASSQGSGSGSSYNEQFF | TGCGCCAGCAGCCAAGGGTCAGGGAGCGGGAGCTCCTACAATGAGCAGTTCTTC
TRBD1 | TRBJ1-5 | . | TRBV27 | CASSLSLDRDYSNQPQHF | TGTGCCAGCAGTTTATCGCTGGACAGGGACTATAGCAATCAGCCCCAGCATTTT
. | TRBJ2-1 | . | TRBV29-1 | CSVAALADNEQFF | TGCAGCGTTGCGGCGCTAGCTGACAATGAGCAGTTCTTC
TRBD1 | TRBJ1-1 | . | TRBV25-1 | CASVGQGYAEAFF | TGTGCCAGCGTTGGACAGGGATACGCTGAAGCTTTCTTT
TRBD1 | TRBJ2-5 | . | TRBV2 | CASGGDRGETQYF | TGTGCCAGCGGAGGGGACAGGGGAGAGACCCAGTACTTC
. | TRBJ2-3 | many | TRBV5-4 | CASSLAGPTDTQYF | TGTGCCAGCAGCTTAGCTGGGCCGACAGATACGCAGTATTTT
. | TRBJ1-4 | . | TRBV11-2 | CASSPLWGDNEKLFF | TGTGCCAGCAGCCCGCTTTGGGGGGATAATGAAAAACTGTTTTTT
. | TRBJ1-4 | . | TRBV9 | CASSVTQDFNEKLFF | TGTGCCAGCAGCGTAACACAGGACTTTAATGAAAAACTGTTTTTT
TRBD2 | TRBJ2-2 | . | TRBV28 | CASSLPGTSAGELFF | TGTGCCAGCAGTCTACCCGGGACTAGCGCCGGGGAGCTGTTTTTT
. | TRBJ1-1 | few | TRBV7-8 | CASSLTMRRRTVNTEAFF | TGTGCCAGCAGCTTAACGATGAGACGGCGTACTGTGAACACTGAAGCTTTCTTT
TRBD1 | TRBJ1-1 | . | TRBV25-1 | CASRDRGSSAFF | TGTGCCAGCAGGGACAGGGGATCGTCAGCTTTCTTT
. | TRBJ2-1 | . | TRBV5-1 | CASSWIGTTYNEQFF | TGCGCCAGCAGCTGGATCGGGACCACTTACAATGAGCAGTTCTTC
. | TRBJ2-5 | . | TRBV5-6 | CASSRRPGSLEETQYF | TGTGCCAGCAGCCGTCGGCCAGGGTCGCTAGAGGAGACCCAGTACTTC
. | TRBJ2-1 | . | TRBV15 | CATSPGSSSYNEQFF | TGTGCCACCAGCCCGGGGAGTAGCTCCTACAATGAGCAGTTCTTC
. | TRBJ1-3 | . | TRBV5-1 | CASSSGLSSGNTIYF | TGCGCCAGCAGCTCTGGCCTGAGCTCTGGAAACACCATATATTTT
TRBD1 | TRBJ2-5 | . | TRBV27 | CASSSGQAQETQYF | TGTGCCAGCAGCTCCGGACAGGCCCAAGAGACCCAGTACTTC
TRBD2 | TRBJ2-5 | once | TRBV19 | CASSPEGLAGGFGQETQYF | TGTGCCAGTAGTCCGGAAGGACTAGCGGGAGGATTTGGGCAAGAGACCCAGTACTTC
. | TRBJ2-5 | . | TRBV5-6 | CASRFSSGNQETQYF | TGTGCCAGCAGGTTCTCGTCAGGGAACCAAGAGACCCAGTACTTC
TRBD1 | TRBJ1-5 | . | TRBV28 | CDSSPPRTGVANQHQHF | TGTGACAGCAGTCCCCCCCGGACAGGAGTAGCCAATCAGCACCAGCATTTT
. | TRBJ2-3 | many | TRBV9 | CASSTNTDTQYF | TGTGCCAGCAGCACCAACACAGATACGCAGTATTTT
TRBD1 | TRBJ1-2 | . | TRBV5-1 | CASSPEAGGGINYGYTF | TGCGCCAGCAGCCCAGAGGCAGGGGGCGGTATAAACTATGGCTACACCTTC
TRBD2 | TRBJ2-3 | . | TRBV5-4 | CASSLRGLVQADTQYF | TGTGCCAGCAGCTTGCGGGGACTAGTTCAGGCAGATACGCAGTATTTT
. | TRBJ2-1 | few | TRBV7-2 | CASSVQSGTPYNEQFF | TGTGCCAGCAGCGTCCAGTCCGGGACGCCCTACAATGAGCAGTTCTTC
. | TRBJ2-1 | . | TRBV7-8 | CASSDGSSPVFF | TGTGCCAGCAGCGACGGGAGCAGCCCGGTGTTCTTC
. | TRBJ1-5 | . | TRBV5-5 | CASSLDGNSNQPQHF | TGTGCCAGCAGCTTGGACGGAAATAGCAATCAGCCCCAGCATTTT
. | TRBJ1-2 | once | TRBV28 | CASRNYAADSSYGYTF | TGTGCCAGCAGAAACTATGCCGCGGACAGTTCCTATGGCTACACCTTC
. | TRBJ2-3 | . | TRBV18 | CASSPNTQADTQYF | TGTGCCAGCTCACCGAACACTCAAGCGGATACGCAGTATTTT
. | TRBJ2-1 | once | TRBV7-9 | CASSYPGLYNEQFF | TGTGCCAGCAGCTACCCGGGACTGTACAATGAGCAGTTCTTC
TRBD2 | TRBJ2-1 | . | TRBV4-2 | CASSQDELAGGLYPYNEQFF | TGTGCCAGCAGCCAAGATGAGCTAGCGGGAGGCCTCTACCCCTACAATGAGCAGTTCTTC
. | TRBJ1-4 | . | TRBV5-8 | CASAPGATNEKLFF | TGTGCCAGCGCCCCGGGAGCAACTAATGAAAAACTGTTTTTT